This T cell receptor (beta chain) appears in the sequencing data of a study of Ad26.COV2.S vaccination and SARS-CoV-2 variants. Study as a whole: Vaccine-arm donor from the placebo-controlled COV1001 Ad26.COV2.S trial. Recipients of Ad26.COV2.S got it intramuscularly, once or twice 56 days apart.

This clone was counted a few times. The antigen remains unidentified. Assay used: immunoSEQ multiplex PCR; TCRdb lists only in-frame clones, some missing. The sample contains some 370,000 clones, about four fifths of which appear only once. Treatment of the sample: around 19 received Ad26.COV2.S at low or high dose, single or two shots; about 5 received placebo; per-sample allocation not given. Sampling was done on day 63 after the first vaccine or placebo injection. The donor's status was that of an adult aged 18-55 years in Boston. With V trimmed by 6 bases and J by 4 bases, 10 bases remained unmatched. Germline CDR1 is SGHRS and CDR2 is YFSETQ. The CDR3 covers 14 residues. Study conclusions and caveats: Recipients of vaccine and of placebo showed similar breadth of their non-spike TCR repertoires.

The TCR comes from a person aged 18 to 59 who received the Ad26.COV2.S COVID-19 vaccine or a placebo. The J gene is TRBJ2-7, the V gene TRBV5-1; 7 nucleotides align to TRBD1. The sequences come from peripheral blood, collected in a trial of Ad26.COV2.S vaccine versus placebo. In DNA, the CDR3 is TGCGCCAGCACCCAGGGGCAGGGGGTTTACGAGCAGTACTTC. Translating gives CASTQGQGVYEQYF.